This entry lists 25 T cell receptor beta chains sequenced from one sample in a study of blood T cell repertoires in COVID-19. Sequenced by immunoSEQ multiplex PCR; TCRdb stores in-frame clones only, minus some. The sample has some 180,000 clones; about 86% are singletons. Sequenced: peripheral blood. The receptors shown here come from a woman in her seventies who had recovered from COVID-19.

This rearrangement joins TRBV18 to TRBJ1-2; 9 bases agree with TRBD1. CDR1 is KGHSH, CDR2 LQKENI, per germline. The CDR3 has 15 amino acids. With V trimmed by 6 bases and J by 7 bases, 12 bases remained unmatched. CDR3: CASSLQGAPAGGYTF. The CDR3 DNA reads as TGTGCCAGCTCCCTACAGGGGGCACCAGCGGGTGGCTACACCTTC.

V and J are TRBV19 and TRBJ1-5, with TRBD1 as a possible D gene (6 bases). Germline CDR1 and CDR2: LNHDA and SQIVND (reference sequence). The CDR3 runs to 14 residues. Trimming took 10 bases from V and 0 from J, leaving 13 bases between them. Here the CDR3 DNA reads TGTGCCACCAGTAGGGGGGGTAGCAATCAGCCCCAGCATTTT. It translates to CATSRGGSNQPQHF.

V gene TRBV7-9 combines with J gene TRBJ1-2; possible D gene TRBD1, 5 bases. Germline CDR1 reads SEHNR; CDR2 reads FQNEAQ (reference sequence). V dropped 4 bases and J dropped 4 bases, with 13 bases sitting between them. The CDR3 covers 14 residues. The CDR3 spells CASSSSGTLYGYTF. DNA for the CDR3: TGTGCCAGCAGCTCCTCCGGGACTCTCTATGGCTACACCTTC. Using reference TRBV7-9 and TRBJ1-2 for the parts outside the CDR3, the full variable domain is DTGVSQNPRHKITKRGQNVTFRCDPISEHNRLYWYRQTLGQGPEFLTYFQNEAQLEKSRLLSDRFSAERPKGSFSTLEIQRTEQGDSAMYLCASSSSGTLYGYTFGSGTRLTVV.

The CDR3 region has the DNA TGTGCCAGCAGCGTAGCGGGGTTAGGGAACGAGCAGTACTTC. Encoded protein: CASSVAGLGNEQYF. This sequence joins TRBV9 and TRBJ2-7; perhaps TRBD2 as D (5 bases). The CDR3 length is 14 residues. CDR1 and CDR2 from the germline V gene are SGDLS and YYNGEE. V lost 0 bases and J 5 bases, leaving 12 bases between the germline ends. Full variable domain (rest looked up from reference TRBV9 and TRBJ2-7): DSGVTQTPKHLITATGQRVTLRCSPRSGDLSVYWYQQSLDQGLQFLIQYYNGEERAKGNILERFSAQQFPDLHSELNLSSLELGDSALYFCASSVAGLGNEQYFGPGTRLTVT.

This sequence joins TRBV5-1 and TRBJ1-3; no clear D. The CDR3 has 15 amino acids. The germline CDR1 and CDR2 sequences are SGHRS and YFSETQ. V was pared by 0 bases and J by 6 bases, with 13 bases between. This chain's CDR3 is CASSLGRIAVNTIYF. The CDR3 bases are TGCGCCAGCAGCTTGGGCCGGATCGCGGTAAACACCATATATTTT.

The chain couples TRBV3-1 (or the pseudogene TRBV3-2) to TRBJ2-5; 8 bases align to TRBD1. Germline trimming cut 4 bases from V and 4 bases from J; bases unmatched to any gene: 5. CDR1 is LGHDT and CDR2 is YNNKEL in the germline V gene (reference sequence). The length of the CDR3 is 14 residues. The CDR3 region is CASSPRTGSETQYF. The CDR3 DNA reads TGTGCCAGCAGCCCCCGGACAGGGTCAGAGACCCAGTACTTC.

As for this clone: One end of the junction fails to match germline, which may point to a read error. This sequence joins TRBV6-5 and TRBJ2-7, with 7 bases aligning to TRBD1. Germline V gives CDR1 MNHEY, CDR2 SVGAGI. The CDR3 contains 15 residues. CDR3: CASSWTPTGAYEQCF. CDR3 DNA: TGTGCCAGCAGTTGGACACCCACAGGGGCCTACGAGCAGTGCTTC.

This clone was counted a single time. The chain joins TRBV9 to TRBJ2-7; maybe TRBD2 (5 bases). Deletions cut 0 bases from V and 3 bases from J, with 10 bases between. Per the germline V gene, CDR1 is SGDLS and CDR2 is YYNGEE. The CDR3 is made up of 14 amino acids. CDR3 sequence: CASSVGSVGYEQYF. The DNA of the CDR3 is TGTGCCAGCAGCGTAGGTAGCGTCGGCTACGAGCAGTACTTC.

V is TRBV11-3 and J is TRBJ2-5, with D unclear. Germline lookup yields CDR1 SGHNT and CDR2 YENEEA. The length of the CDR3 is 13 residues. V was trimmed by 5 bases and J by 2 bases, leaving 9 bases between them. Written as DNA, the CDR3 is TGTGCCAGCAGCCGTATACATCAAGAGACCCAGTACTTC. It specifies CASSRIHQETQYF.

The V gene is TRBV7-9, the J gene TRBJ2-7, with 12 bases identical to TRBD2. Germline V CDR1 and CDR2: SEHNR, FQNEAQ (reference sequence). The V gene end was trimmed by 10 bases and the J gene end by 7 bases; junction bases not matched to a gene: 8. This CDR3 comprises 13 residues. The CDR3 spells CATTPGLAGEQYF. The CDR3 DNA reads as TGTGCCACCACCCCGGGACTAGCGGGTGAGCAGTACTTC.

The CDR3 protein is CASSKHTGGTEAFF. The CDR3 DNA follows: TGTGCCAGCAGTAAACACACAGGGGGGACTGAAGCTTTCTTT. V gene TRBV6-5 combines with J gene TRBJ1-1; TRBD1 agrees at 8 bases. The V segment lost 5 bases and the J segment 5 bases; nucleotides outside the gene matches: 7. Germline V gene sequence: CDR1 MNHEY, CDR2 SVGAGI. The CDR3 spans 14 residues.

This clone was seen just once. The rearrangement joins TRBV23-1 to TRBJ1-1, with 9 nucleotides matching TRBD1. TRBV23-1 counts as an open reading frame of uncertain function. This CDR3 is built from 11 residues. The CDR3, as DNA: TGCGCTGAGGACAGGGGACCTGAAGCTTTCTTT. Encoded protein: CAEDRGPEAFF.

This chain links TRBV7-8 with TRBJ2-7; 13 bases line up with TRBD2. Germline CDR1 SGHVS, CDR2 FQNEAQ. The CDR3 spans 16 residues. V lost 5 bases and J lost 6; bases outside the gene matches: 10. In nucleotides, the CDR3 is TGTGCCAGCAGCCCCCGACTAGCGGGAGGCCTTAGCGAGCAGTACTTC. Translating it yields CASSPRLAGGLSEQYF.

The chain carries TRBV3-1 (or the pseudogene TRBV3-2) and TRBJ2-3; weak D call: TRBD2 (7 bases). Trimming took 6 bases from V and 5 from J, leaving 21 bases between them. Germline V gene sequence: CDR1 LGHDT, CDR2 YNNKEL (reference sequence). The CDR3 is 16 residues long. CDR3 region: CASSNDAGAGGDTQYF. The CDR3 DNA follows: TGTGCCAGCAGTAACGACGCGGGGGCCGGGGGAGATACGCAGTATTTT.

The J gene is TRBJ2-7, the V gene TRBV9; 9 bases map to TRBD1. The germline V gene encodes CDR1 SGDLS and CDR2 YYNGEE. The J segment lost 3 bases and the V segment lost 4 bases, leaving 8 bases of the junction unmatched. The CDR3 covers 15 residues. Here the CDR3 DNA reads TGTGCCAGCAGCCCCGGGACAGGGAAGTACTACGAGCAGTACTTC. It specifies CASSPGTGKYYEQYF.

The chain joins TRBV10-3 to TRBJ2-2; D gene ambiguous. The CDR3 runs 17 residues. Trimming took 2 bases from V and 6 from J, leaving 19 bases between them. Germline V lookup: CDR1 ENHRY, CDR2 SYGVKD. The CDR3 nucleotides read TGTGCCATCAGTGAGATGGGCAGCCAGGCCGGTGCCGGGGAGCTGTTTTTT. It specifies CAISEMGSQAGAGELFF.

This clone was observed a few times. This sequence joins TRBV18 and TRBJ2-1, with 11 positions matching TRBD2. The CDR3 totals 19 residues. CDR1 and CDR2 (germline): KGHSH, LQKENI. The J segment lost 0 bases and the V segment lost 2 bases, leaving 9 bases of the junction unmatched. The CDR3 spells CASSPIGLAGGSSYNEQFF. The CDR3 DNA is TGTGCCAGCTCACCAATTGGGCTAGCGGGGGGTAGCTCCTACAATGAGCAGTTCTTC.

On this clone itself: The same CDR3 also results from other DNA sequences found in this sample. The chain carries TRBV19 and TRBJ1-2; D is perhaps TRBD1 (5 bases). V was shortened by 4 bases and J by 2 bases, with 5 bases between the two germline ends. This CDR3 is built from 12 residues. The V gene's germline CDR1 is LNHDA and CDR2 SQIVND (reference sequence). The CDR3 bases are TGTGCCAGTAGTAGACAGAACTATGGCTACACCTTC. Translation gives CASSRQNYGYTF.

V usage is TRBV15 and J usage is TRBJ1-5; no clear D. CDR3 length: 12 residues. Trimming took off 8 bases at V and 3 bases at J, with 8 bases between the two ends. CDR1 and CDR2 from the germline V gene are LNHNV and YYDKDF (reference sequence). The CDR3 reads CATQAINQPQHF. CDR3 bases: TGTGCCACCCAGGCGATCAATCAGCCCCAGCATTTT.

The CDR3 reads CASAGQQPYGYTF. CDR3 DNA sequence: TGTGCCAGCGCAGGTCAGCAACCTTATGGCTACACCTTC. This chain links TRBV3-1 (or the pseudogene TRBV3-2) with TRBJ1-2; D gene unclear. Trimming removed 8 bases at V and 5 bases at J, with 15 bases between. CDR1 and CDR2 (germline): LGHDT, YNNKEL (reference sequence). The CDR3 sequence is 13 residues long.

V gene TRBV19 combines with J gene TRBJ1-5, with 12 positions matching TRBD1. Germline V gene sequence: CDR1 LNHDA, CDR2 SQIVND (reference sequence). The length of the CDR3 is 14 residues. The V segment lost 5 bases and the J segment 7 bases; nucleotides outside the gene matches: 3. In DNA, the CDR3 is TGTGCCAGTAGTGGGACAGGGGGCGCCCAGCCCCAGCATTTT. It is translated as CASSGTGGAQPQHF.

The chain joins TRBV9 to TRBJ2-5; 9 bases align to TRBD2. This CDR3 comprises 15 residues. V dropped 4 bases and J dropped 9; count of bases not matched to a gene: 13. CDR1 and CDR2 from the germline V gene are SGDLS and YYNGEE. The CDR3 spells CASSSRGVAGAPQYF. DNA for the CDR3: TGTGCCAGCAGCTCTAGAGGAGTAGCGGGAGCCCCCCAGTACTTC.

This clone was recorded once. The chain carries TRBV28 and TRBJ1-1, with 8 bases identical to TRBD1. This CDR3 is 15 amino acids long. CDR1 is MDHEN, CDR2 SYDVKM, per germline. V lost 8 bases to trimming and J lost 0 bases; unmatched junction nucleotides: 8. The CDR3 here is CASGRTGLMNTEAFF. CDR3 DNA: TGTGCCAGCGGACGGACAGGGCTCATGAACACTGAAGCTTTCTTT.

V and J are TRBV6-1 and TRBJ1-2, with 8 bases matching TRBD1. The V gene end was trimmed by 2 bases and the J gene end by 5 bases; junction bases not matched to a gene: 13. Per germline, CDR1 MNHNS and CDR2 SASEGT. This CDR3 spans 17 amino acids. The CDR3 DNA sequence: TGTGCCAGCAGTGAAAGGGGCGCAGGGGGCGTCGGATATGGCTACACCTTC. It codes for CASSERGAGGVGYGYTF.

The chain carries TRBV28 and TRBJ2-7; D perhaps matches TRBD2 (6 bases). This CDR3 has 15 residues. Trimming left V 2 bases short and J 6 bases short, with 17 bases between. The germline CDR1 and CDR2 sequences are MDHEN and SYDVKM. The DNA for the CDR3 is TGTGCCAGCAGTTTAGGGGCGGCACCGGGGGTCGAGCAGTACTTC. It translates to CASSLGAAPGVEQYF. Filled out from reference TRBV28 and TRBJ2-7, the complete variable domain reads DVKVTQSSRYLVKRTGEKVFLECVQDMDHENMFWYRQDPGLGLRLIYFSYDVKMKEKGDIPEGYSVSREKKERFSLILESASTNQTSMYLCASSLGAAPGVEQYFGPGTRLTVT.